These 24 T cell receptor beta chains share one sample of origin, sequenced in a study of human T cells and chemical hapten exposure. One entry per CDR3 protein, called by TCRdb with MiXCR from the RACE reads. The profile shows 40,000 or so distinct CDR3 sequences, about 12% of them singletons. The sample's time point: patch test 3, about 24 weeks after DPC sensitization. Stated treatment: therapeutic diphenylcyclopropenone sensitization with weekly scalp DPC. Unfractionated whole blood served as the source for total RNA extraction. The source material was whole blood, sampled in connection with sensitization to the hapten diphenylcyclopropenone (DPC). Receptor source: a woman between 40 and 55 years old with alopecia areata. Some clones in this sample may be carry-over from other donors' samples.

The rearrangement links TRBV21-1 to TRBJ2-4; the DNA was not compared with TRBD1, the D call given in the table. TRBV21-1 is shown as a pseudogene. This CDR3 is 15 amino acids long. The CDR3: CASSKAGGGKNIQYF. CDR3 sequence (DNA): TGTGCCAGCAGCAAAGCAGGGGGTGGCAAAAACATTCAGTACTTC.

The V gene is TRBV5-1, the J gene TRBJ2-3; possibly TRBD2 for D (6 bases). Germline CDR1 reads SGHRS; CDR2 reads YFSETQ. The CDR3 length is 14 residues. V gave up 4 bases and J gave up 2 bases, with 11 bases separating them. In nucleotides, the CDR3 is TGCGCCAGCAGCGGCGGGGAAGTCACAGATACGCAGTATTTT. Amino acids: CASSGGEVTDTQYF.

This clonotype was observed many times. The chain recombines TRBV2 with TRBJ1-6; tentative D call: TRBD1 (5 bases). V shed 6 bases and J shed 7 bases, with 10 bases lying between them. This CDR3 has 13 residues. The germline gives CDR1 SNHLY, CDR2 FYNNEI. In DNA form, the CDR3 reads TGTGCCAGCAGGAGGGACCTCAATTCACCCCTCCACTTT. Translation: CASRRDLNSPLHF.

This clonotype was found a few times. The chain combines TRBV15 with TRBJ1-1, with 8 bases identical to TRBD1. CDR3 length: 13 amino acids. The germline gives CDR1 LNHNV, CDR2 YYDKDF (reference sequence). Trimming took 6 bases from V and 0 from J; bases not matched to a gene: 0. CDR3 loop: CATRTGVNTEAFF. The CDR3 coding sequence is TGTGCCACCAGGACAGGGGTGAACACTGAAGCTTTCTTT.

The chain links TRBV28 to TRBJ2-5, with 7 bases aligning to TRBD2. The junction had 12 bases not matched to a gene; V was cut back by 8 bases and J by 0 bases. CDR3 size: 16 residues. Germline V CDR1 and CDR2: MDHEN, SYDVKM. DNA for the CDR3: TGTGCCAGCCTCGGCGGGGCGGGAGAGGACCAAGAGACCCAGTACTTC. Translating gives CASLGGAGEDQETQYF.

This chain links TRBV12-3 or TRBV12-4 with TRBJ1-2; D is unclear. The CDR3 is 12 residues long. V was cut by 2 bases and J by 4 bases, with 5 bases left in between. The CDR3 protein is CASSLMAYGYTF. The CDR3 DNA reads as TGTGCCAGCAGTTTAATGGCCTATGGCTACACCTTC.

The chain carries TRBV6-2 or TRBV6-3 and TRBJ2-2; D ambiguous. Trimming left V 6 bases short and J 8 bases short, with 13 bases between. Germline-derived CDR1 and CDR2 are MNHEY and SVGEGT. The CDR3 sequence is 13 residues long. CDR3 DNA sequence: TGTGCCAGCAGAACTAACTCGGCTGGGGAGCTGTTTTTT. It is translated as CASRTNSAGELFF.

V is TRBV18 and J is TRBJ1-1; D perhaps matches TRBD1 (6 bases). Germline CDR1 reads KGHSH; CDR2 reads LQKENI. Trimming left V 4 bases short and J 1 base short, with 13 bases between. There are 15 residues in the CDR3. The CDR3 bases are TGTGCCAGCTCACGACTAAACAGGGAGAACACTGAAGCTTTCTTT. It is translated as CASSRLNRENTEAFF. Variable domain in full (rest from reference TRBV18 and TRBJ1-1): NAGVMQNPRHLVRRRGQEARLRCSPMKGHSHVYWYRQLPEEGLKFMVYLQKENIIDESGMPKERFSAEFPKEGPSILRIQQVVRGDSAAYFCASSRLNRENTEAFFGQGTRLTVV.

A single count supports this clonotype. V is TRBV28 and J is TRBJ1-6; D gene unclear. There are 14 residues in the CDR3. Trimming took off 7 bases at V and 7 bases at J, with 14 bases between the two ends. Germline CDR1 reads MDHEN; CDR2 reads SYDVKM. CDR3 bases: TGTGCCAGCACCCCTGGGCAGCCCAATTCACCCCTCCACTTT. This gives the protein CASTPGQPNSPLHF.

This clonotype was recorded at least ten times. The rearrangement joins TRBV29-1 to TRBJ1-1, with a possible D match to TRBD1 (5 bases). Germline CDR1 reads SQVTM; CDR2 reads ANQGSEA. Trimming pared 4 bases from V and 0 bases from J, leaving 9 bases between. The CDR3 contains 13 residues. CDR3 sequence reads: CSVVFRVNTEAFF. CDR3 DNA: TGCAGCGTTGTTTTCAGGGTGAACACTGAAGCTTTCTTT.

This chain links TRBV28 with TRBJ2-3, with D perhaps being TRBD1 or TRBD2 (6 bases each). Germline lookup yields CDR1 MDHEN and CDR2 SYDVKM. There are 13 residues in the CDR3. V was cut by 10 bases and J by 9 bases, with 20 bases left in between. CDR3 sequence (DNA): TGTGCCACTCGGGGGCCGGCTCCAGGGACGCAGTATTTT. This codes for CATRGPAPGTQYF.

V is TRBV7-9 and J is TRBJ1-6; D is unclear. Germline CDR1 SEHNR, CDR2 FQNEAQ (reference sequence). Trimming shortened V by 5 bases and J by 6 bases, and 17 bases separated the two germline ends. The CDR3 is made up of 16 amino acids. The CDR3, as DNA: TGTGCCAGCAGCACCGCCGCGGGGATTCCTAATTCACCCCTCCACTTT. Encoded protein: CASSTAAGIPNSPLHF.

The CDR3 protein is CSARLTGGTDTQYF. The CDR3 DNA follows: TGCAGTGCTAGATTGACTGGAGGCACAGATACGCAGTATTTT. The chain is built from TRBV20-1 and TRBJ2-3; D is ambiguous. Trimming pared 2 bases from V and 1 base from J, leaving 10 bases between. Germline V gene sequence: CDR1 DFQATT, CDR2 SNEGSKA (reference sequence). The length of the CDR3 is 14 residues.

The chain couples TRBV7-9 to TRBJ2-7, with D perhaps being TRBD1 or TRBD2 (5 bases each). The germline V gene has CDR1 SEHNR and CDR2 FQNEAQ (reference sequence). Trimming pared 5 bases from V and 6 bases from J, leaving 11 bases between. The CDR3 spans 12 residues. CDR3 sequence (DNA): TGTGCCAGCAGCATGGGACCGGGCGAGCAGTACTTC. Translated: CASSMGPGEQYF. Variable domain in full (rest from reference TRBV7-9 and TRBJ2-7): DTGVSQNPRHKITKRGQNVTFRCDPISEHNRLYWYRQTLGQGPEFLTYFQNEAQLEKSRLLSDRFSAERPKGSFSTLEIQRTEQGDSAMYLCASSMGPGEQYFGPGTRLTVT.

The rearrangement joins TRBV6-2 or TRBV6-3 to TRBJ2-7, with 7 bases aligning to TRBD2. Trimming cost V 5 bases and J 7 bases; bases outside gene matches: 11. The CDR3 has 14 amino acids. Looked up from germline, CDR1 is MNHEY and CDR2 is SVGEGT. DNA of the CDR3: TGTGCCAGCAGTCAGACTAGCACGGGTTCGGAGCAGTACTTC. Its translation is CASSQTSTGSEQYF.

This rearrangement joins TRBV6-2 or TRBV6-3 to TRBJ2-1, with unresolved D. Germline CDR1 MNHEY, CDR2 SVGEGT. The CDR3 consists of 16 residues. V lost 6 bases and J 0 bases, leaving 15 bases between the germline ends. The CDR3 sequence: CASSSGPKGSYNEQFF. The CDR3 DNA reads TGTGCCAGCAGCTCAGGACCAAAAGGCTCCTACAATGAGCAGTTCTTC.

This chain joins TRBV7-6 and TRBJ2-5, with 9 bases fitting TRBD1. The V gene's germline CDR1 is SGHVS and CDR2 FNYEAQ. There are 15 residues in the CDR3. Trimming took 4 bases from V and 3 from J; bases not matched to a gene: 6. Written as DNA, the CDR3 is TGTGCCAGCAGCTGGTCGGGACAGGGCGAAGAGACCCAGTACTTC. Translated, it gives CASSWSGQGEETQYF.

This clonotype was seen repeatedly, ten times or more. The rearrangement links TRBV6-1 to TRBJ2-1; tentatively, D is TRBD1 (5 bases). The ends were cut back, 5 bases at V and 7 bases at J, with 27 bases in the middle. The CDR3 is 18 amino acids. Germline values: CDR1 MNHNS, CDR2 SASEGT. CDR3 bases: TGTGCCAGCAGTAGGGCAGGGAATGGGTTATACGAAAGGAATGAGCAGTTCTTC. Protein sequence: CASSRAGNGLYERNEQFF.

This clonotype has at least ten counts. The rearrangement links TRBV11-2 to TRBJ1-6; the match to TRBD1 covers 8 bases. Unmatched junction bases numbered 8, after V lost 5 bases and J lost 8 bases. The CDR3 runs 15 residues. Germline CDR1 and CDR2: SGHAT and FQNNGV. The DNA of the CDR3 is TGTGCCAGCAGCGTTTCCGGGACAGGCTATTCACCCCTCCACTTT. Protein sequence: CASSVSGTGYSPLHF. Combining the CDR3 with reference TRBV11-2 and TRBJ1-6 gives the whole variable domain EAGVAQSPRYKIIEKRQSVAFWCNPISGHATLYWYQQILGQGPKLLIQFQNNGVVDDSQLPKDRFSAERLKGVDSTLKIQPAKLEDSAVYLCASSVSGTGYSPLHFGNGTRLTVT.

This clonotype has at least ten counts. The chain carries TRBV20-1 and TRBJ2-7; 9 bases are shared with TRBD2. In germline, CDR1 is DFQATT, CDR2 SNEGSKA (reference sequence). J gave up 7 bases and V 6 bases, and 7 bases lay outside the gene matches. This CDR3 is 12 amino acids long. The CDR3 bases are TGCAGTGCCATAGCGGGAGTGGGGGAGCAGTACTTC. Its translation is CSAIAGVGEQYF.

This clonotype was picked up many times. The chain joins TRBV12-3 or TRBV12-4 to TRBJ2-7; the D is unclear. The CDR3 loop spans 14 amino acids. V lost 4 bases, J lost 3 bases, and 13 bases lay in between. The CDR3 loop is CASSSYEVRYEQYF. The CDR3 nucleotides read TGTGCCAGCAGTTCCTATGAGGTTCGCTACGAGCAGTACTTC.

This rearrangement joins TRBV4-1 to TRBJ1-4; tentatively, D is TRBD1 (6 bases). Germline CDR1 is MGHRA and CDR2 is YSYEKL. The CDR3 is 16 residues long. Trimming removed 0 bases from V and 4 bases from J, with 12 bases in between. As DNA, the CDR3 is TGCGCCAGCAGCCAAGAAGGGGGGGCGATTAATGAAAAACTGTTTTTT. This codes for CASSQEGGAINEKLFF.

This clonotype was picked up one time. The V and J genes are TRBV20-1 and TRBJ2-2; 8 bases line up with TRBD1. Germline CDR1 DFQATT, CDR2 SNEGSKA (reference sequence). The trim removed 4 bases at V and 1 base at J, leaving 11 bases unmatched. This CDR3 comprises 17 residues. CDR3: CSAKRQPGQGNTGELFF. The DNA of the CDR3 is TGCAGTGCTAAGAGGCAGCCCGGACAGGGGAACACCGGGGAGCTGTTTTTT.

This clonotype was seen ten or more times. V is TRBV6-1 and J is TRBJ1-2; the D gene is possibly TRBD1 (5 bases). The CDR3 length is 15 residues. The germline CDR1 and CDR2 sequences are MNHNS and SASEGT. The V end was cut by 2 bases, the J end by 3 bases, with 13 bases between. For the CDR3, the DNA is TGTGCCAGCAGTGAAAGTCAGGGATACTACTATGGCTACACCTTC. Protein sequence: CASSESQGYYYGYTF.